The 15 T cell receptor beta chains below all came from one sample that was sequenced in a study of cytotoxic CD8 clonotypes in ibrutinib-treated CLL. The table came from immunoSEQ multiplex PCR; TCRdb's copy has only in-frame clones and leaves some out. The sample has some 130,000 clones, around 84% seen once. The specimen was PBMCs, collected after 24 months of ibrutinib treatment. These receptors all stem from a human donor with chronic lymphocytic leukemia.

The chain combines TRBV6-5 with TRBJ1-6, with D perhaps matching TRBD1 (6 bases). With 7 bases removed from V and 6 bases from J, the gap between germline ends came to 16 bases. This CDR3 is built from 15 residues. Germline V gene lookup returns CDR1 MNHEY and CDR2 SVGAGI. This CDR3 reads CASTERGHLNSPLHF. The CDR3 DNA sequence: TGTGCCAGCACCGAAAGGGGACACCTTAATTCACCCCTCCACTTT.

This chain joins TRBV28 and TRBJ1-2, with a possible D match to TRBD1 (6 bases). With 4 bases removed from V and 3 bases from J, the gap between germline ends came to 18 bases. This CDR3 is built from 16 residues. Germline V gene sequence: CDR1 MDHEN, CDR2 SYDVKM. DNA of the CDR3: TGTGCCAGCAGTTCTCAACAGGGCGACCGGTACTATGGCTACACCTTC. It yields the protein CASSSQQGDRYYGYTF.

The chain uses TRBV7-9 and TRBJ1-2, with TRBD1 identical over 10 bases. Germline assignment: CDR1 SEHNR and CDR2 FQNEAQ (reference sequence). This CDR3 is built from 16 residues. V lost 3 bases to trimming and J lost 6 bases; unmatched junction nucleotides: 10. CDR3 in amino acids: CASSFRQGALRNGYTF. Here the CDR3 DNA reads TGTGCCAGCAGCTTCCGACAGGGGGCTTTAAGGAATGGCTACACCTTC.

The chain uses TRBV7-8 and TRBJ2-5; D remains ambiguous. The CDR3 spans 14 residues. With 1 base removed from V and 3 bases from J, the gap between germline ends came to 9 bases. Germline V gives CDR1 SGHVS, CDR2 FQNEAQ. The CDR3 protein is CASSLGQVEETQYF. DNA for the CDR3: TGTGCCAGCAGCTTAGGTCAGGTTGAAGAGACCCAGTACTTC.

V usage is TRBV5-1 and J usage is TRBJ1-1; no reliable D call. Trimming stripped 0 bases from V and 0 bases from J, with 12 bases between. CDR1 SGHRS and CDR2 YFSETQ come from the germline V gene. The CDR3 consists of 16 residues. CDR3 in DNA: TGCGCCAGCAGCTTGGGGGCAGCAAGGTTGAACACTGAAGCTTTCTTT. It is translated as CASSLGAARLNTEAFF.

Details on this clone: Other DNA sequences within the sample encode an identical CDR3. The J gene is TRBJ2-7, the V gene TRBV7-2; perhaps TRBD2 as D (5 bases). The CDR3 covers 11 residues. The V end was cut by 5 bases, the J end by 4 bases, with 6 bases between. The germline CDR1 and CDR2 sequences are SGHTA and FQGNSA. The CDR3 region has the DNA TGTGCCAGCAGCCCGGGGTACGAGCAGTACTTC. Residues: CASSPGYEQYF.

The rearrangement uses TRBV30 and TRBJ2-5, with D unclear. V lost 0 bases, J lost 5 bases, and 10 bases lay in between. The CDR3 covers 13 residues. Germline lookup yields CDR1 GTSNPN and CDR2 SVGIG (reference sequence). The DNA of the CDR3 is TGTGCCTGGAGTGTAAGGTCCCGGGAGACCCAGTACTTC. This translates into CAWSVRSRETQYF.

The V call is TRBV6-4, the J call TRBJ1-2; a weak D match, TRBD1 (6 bases). CDR1 MRHNA and CDR2 SNTAGT come from the germline V gene. Trimming left V 2 bases short and J 4 bases short, with 20 bases between. This CDR3 has 17 residues. As DNA, the CDR3 is TGTGCCAGCAGTGACGGTTCTGTGGGGCGCAGGGGCTATGGCTACACCTTC. The encoded protein is CASSDGSVGRRGYGYTF.

As to this clone: The junction and the germline gene differ at one end; a read error may be behind it. The J gene is TRBJ1-2, the V gene TRBV14; TRBD1 agrees at 9 bases. Germline V gene sequence: CDR1 SGHDN, CDR2 FVKESK. This CDR3 comprises 14 residues. The CDR3 loop is CASRLQGAGDGHTF. The CDR3, as DNA: TGTGCCAGCAGGCTACAGGGGGCCGGCGATGGCCACACCTTC.

The J gene is TRBJ1-1, the V gene TRBV5-1; D remains unclear. This CDR3 is 14 amino acids long. CDR1 and CDR2 (germline): SGHRS, YFSETQ. V lost 1 base to trimming and J lost 3 bases, with 10 bases between them. CDR3 protein: CASSLIAVDTEAFF. As DNA, the CDR3 is TGCGCCAGCAGCTTGATAGCGGTGGACACTGAAGCTTTCTTT.

V and J are TRBV5-6 and TRBJ2-5; D is possibly TRBD1 (5 bases). Germline V CDR1 and CDR2: SGHDT, YYEEEE. The CDR3 runs to 12 residues. V was trimmed by 5 bases and J by 5 bases, leaving 10 bases between them. In DNA, the CDR3 is TGTGCCAGCAGTAAGGGGTTGGAGACCCAGTACTTC. Its translation is CASSKGLETQYF.

This chain connects TRBV11-2 to TRBJ2-3, with 9 bases aligning to TRBD1. Germline lookup yields CDR1 SGHAT and CDR2 FQNNGV. The CDR3 runs to 16 residues. Trimming removed 1 base from V and 6 bases from J; junction bases left unmatched: 8. The CDR3 DNA sequence: TGTGCCAGCAGCTTAGTACAGGGGGCCGGGACGGATACGCAGTATTTT. It yields the protein CASSLVQGAGTDTQYF.

The chain combines TRBV25-1 with TRBJ2-7; D call uncertain. Trimming stripped 1 base from V and 6 bases from J, with 4 bases between. This CDR3 contains 11 residues. CDR1 and CDR2 (germline): MGHDK, SYGVNS. CDR3 protein: CASSEWREQYF. CDR3 DNA sequence: TGTGCCAGCAGTGAATGGCGCGAGCAGTACTTC.

This clone has only one observation. This chain connects TRBV11-2 to TRBJ1-6; D is undetermined. The CDR3 totals 16 residues. The germline gives CDR1 SGHAT, CDR2 FQNNGV. V was clipped by 8 bases and J by 0 bases, with 14 bases between them. CDR3 DNA: TGTGCCAGCCCTCTCCACTATAGCTCCTATAATTCACCCCTCCACTTT. Amino acid sequence: CASPLHYSSYNSPLHF. The complete variable domain, with remaining parts taken from reference TRBV11-2 and TRBJ1-6, reads EAGVAQSPRYKIIEKRQSVAFWCNPISGHATLYWYQQILGQGPKLLIQFQNNGVVDDSQLPKDRFSAERLKGVDSTLKIQPAKLEDSAVYLCASPLHYSSYNSPLHFGNGTRLTVT.

The chain has TRBV28 and TRBJ1-2; D remains unclear. Trimming cost V 5 bases and J 8 bases, with 12 bases left between them. Per germline, CDR1 MDHEN and CDR2 SYDVKM. This CDR3 comprises 12 residues. Here the CDR3 reads CASSPQYQGYTF. The CDR3 nucleotides read TGTGCCAGCAGTCCCCAGTACCAGGGCTACACCTTC.